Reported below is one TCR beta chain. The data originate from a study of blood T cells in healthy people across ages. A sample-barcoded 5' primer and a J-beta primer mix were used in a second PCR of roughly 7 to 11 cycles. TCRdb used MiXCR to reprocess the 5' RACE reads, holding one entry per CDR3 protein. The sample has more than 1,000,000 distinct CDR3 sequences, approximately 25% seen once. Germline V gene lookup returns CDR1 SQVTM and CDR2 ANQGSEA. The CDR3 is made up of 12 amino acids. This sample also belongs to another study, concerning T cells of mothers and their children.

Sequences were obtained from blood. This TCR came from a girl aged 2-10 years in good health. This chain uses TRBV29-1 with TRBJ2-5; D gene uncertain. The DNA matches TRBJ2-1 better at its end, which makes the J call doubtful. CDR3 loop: CSVCHHSHEQFF. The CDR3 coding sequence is TGCAGCGTTTGCCACCATAGCCATGAGCAGTTCTTC.